A selection of T cell receptor beta chains follows, all from one sample in a study of cytomegalovirus exposure and HLA in healthy donors. Profiling relied on immunoSEQ multiplex PCR, and the TCRdb table lists in-frame clones only, not all of them. This sample yields about 25,000 clones, of which 75% to 80% are seen a single time; more than 4.5% belongs to the top ten. Sequenced: PBMCs. The receptors originated from a male donor in good health and CMV-seronegative. The CDR3 runs from the conserved cysteine through the conserved F or W. D genes are given only for firm matches. The listing skips clone size in some rows; elsewhere it reads once, few, many or a size class.

V gene: TRBV6-5; clone size: .; D gene: .; J gene: TRBJ2-5; CDR3 protein: CASSYGGGETQYF; CDR3 DNA: TGTGCCAGCAGTTACGGGGGAGGAGAGACCCAGTACTTC
V gene: TRBV10-3; clone size: .; D gene: TRBD2; J gene: TRBJ2-1; CDR3 protein: CAISESAASGDWNEQFF; CDR3 DNA: TGTGCCATCAGTGAGTCAGCGGCTAGCGGGGACTGGAATGAGCAGTTCTTC
V gene: TRBV11-2; clone size: few; D gene: TRBD2; J gene: TRBJ2-7; CDR3 protein: CASSFSGVSYEQYF; CDR3 DNA: TGTGCCAGCAGCTTCAGCGGGGTGTCCTACGAGCAGTACTTC
V gene: TRBV6-6; clone size: .; D gene: TRBD1; J gene: TRBJ2-1; CDR3 protein: CASGDRGNEQFF; CDR3 DNA: TGTGCCAGCGGGGACAGGGGCAATGAGCAGTTCTTC
V gene: TRBV2; clone size: .; D gene: .; J gene: TRBJ1-5; CDR3 protein: CASSEREYSNQPQHF; CDR3 DNA: TGTGCCAGCAGTGAACGGGAATATAGCAATCAGCCCCAGCATTTT
V gene: TRBV30; clone size: .; D gene: TRBD1; J gene: TRBJ1-6; CDR3 protein: CAWSGRTGDASPLHF; CDR3 DNA: TGTGCCTGGAGTGGACGGACAGGTGATGCTTCACCCCTCCACTTT
V gene: TRBV29-1; clone size: once; D gene: .; J gene: TRBJ1-1; CDR3 protein: CSVEDGAGNRNTEAFF; CDR3 DNA: TGCAGCGTTGAAGATGGGGCTGGGAATCGGAACACTGAAGCTTTCTTT
V gene: TRBV5-6; clone size: .; D gene: .; J gene: TRBJ1-5; CDR3 protein: CASSFSRGSQPQHF; CDR3 DNA: TGTGCCAGCAGCTTTTCTAGGGGAAGTCAGCCCCAGCATTTT
V gene: TRBV7-6; clone size: .; D gene: TRBD2; J gene: TRBJ2-2; CDR3 protein: CASSLGAGVYRSGELFF; CDR3 DNA: TGTGCCAGCAGCTTAGGCGCGGGGGTCTATAGATCCGGGGAGCTGTTTTTT
V gene: TRBV7-9; clone size: .; D gene: TRBD1; J gene: TRBJ1-4; CDR3 protein: CASSYGTGATNEKLFF; CDR3 DNA: TGTGCCAGCAGCTACGGGACAGGAGCAACTAATGAAAAACTGTTTTTT
V gene: TRBV9; clone size: .; D gene: TRBD1; J gene: TRBJ1-6; CDR3 protein: CASSARDSPGSPLHF; CDR3 DNA: TGTGCCAGCAGCGCGAGGGACAGCCCGGGTTCACCCCTCCACTTT
V gene: TRBV7-2; clone size: .; D gene: .; J gene: TRBJ1-5; CDR3 protein: CASSLSGSGYQPQHF; CDR3 DNA: TGTGCCAGCAGCTTAAGCGGGTCAGGGTATCAGCCCCAGCATTTT
V gene: TRBV7-8; clone size: .; D gene: .; J gene: TRBJ1-1; CDR3 protein: CASSLGGGNTEAFF; CDR3 DNA: TGTGCCAGCAGCTTAGGGGGAGGGAACACTGAAGCTTTCTTT
V gene: TRBV5-8; clone size: .; D gene: .; J gene: TRBJ2-1; CDR3 protein: CASSLGTRNSYNEQFF; CDR3 DNA: TGTGCCAGCAGCTTGGGCACTAGGAACTCCTACAATGAGCAGTTCTTC
V gene: TRBV18; clone size: .; D gene: TRBD1; J gene: TRBJ2-5; CDR3 protein: CASSTRTGSEETQYF; CDR3 DNA: TGTGCCAGCTCAACCCGGACAGGGTCTGAGGAGACCCAGTACTTC
V gene: TRBV7-2; clone size: .; D gene: .; J gene: TRBJ1-5; CDR3 protein: CASSLVGQNNQPQHF; CDR3 DNA: TGTGCCAGCAGCTTAGTTGGACAAAACAATCAGCCCCAGCATTTT
V gene: TRBV19; clone size: .; D gene: .; J gene: TRBJ1-1; CDR3 protein: CASSRAHEAFF; CDR3 DNA: TGTGCCAGTAGTAGGGCACACGAAGCTTTCTTT
V gene: TRBV14; clone size: .; D gene: .; J gene: TRBJ1-1; CDR3 protein: CASSPQGRGWTEAFF; CDR3 DNA: TGTGCCAGCAGCCCCCAGGGCAGGGGCTGGACTGAAGCTTTCTTT
V gene: TRBV2; clone size: .; D gene: .; J gene: TRBJ1-5; CDR3 protein: CASGSDSSNQPQHF; CDR3 DNA: TGTGCCAGCGGCTCAGACAGTAGCAATCAGCCCCAGCATTTT
V gene: TRBV30; clone size: .; D gene: .; J gene: TRBJ2-3; CDR3 protein: CAWAFRDTQYF; CDR3 DNA: TGTGCCTGGGCCTTCAGAGATACGCAGTATTTT
V gene: TRBV19; clone size: .; D gene: .; J gene: TRBJ2-3; CDR3 protein: CASKRDTSTADTQYF; CDR3 DNA: TGTGCCAGTAAGAGAGATACCTCTACCGCAGATACGCAGTATTTT
V gene: TRBV5-4; clone size: .; D gene: TRBD1; J gene: TRBJ1-4; CDR3 protein: CASSMGGQGTANEKLFF; CDR3 DNA: TGTGCCAGCAGCATGGGGGGACAGGGAACAGCTAATGAAAAACTGTTTTTT
V gene: TRBV28; clone size: once; D gene: .; J gene: TRBJ1-3; CDR3 protein: CASSNGGIGNTIYF; CDR3 DNA: TGTGCCAGCAGCAATGGGGGGATTGGAAACACCATATATTTT
V gene: TRBV5-4; clone size: .; D gene: TRBD2; J gene: TRBJ2-7; CDR3 protein: CASSLGTSGTYEQYF; CDR3 DNA: TGTGCCAGCAGCTTGGGGACTAGCGGAACCTACGAGCAGTACTTC
V gene: TRBV28; clone size: once; D gene: TRBD2; J gene: TRBJ2-3; CDR3 protein: CASRPGTRGSDTQYF; CDR3 DNA: TGTGCCAGCAGACCCGGGACTAGGGGCTCAGATACGCAGTATTTT
V gene: TRBV10-3; clone size: .; D gene: TRBD2; J gene: TRBJ2-1; CDR3 protein: CATAGLAGDNEQFF; CDR3 DNA: TGTGCCACCGCGGGACTAGCGGGGGACAATGAGCAGTTCTTC
V gene: TRBV19; clone size: .; D gene: .; J gene: TRBJ1-5; CDR3 protein: CASSGHFNQPQHF; CDR3 DNA: TGTGCCAGTAGTGGACACTTCAATCAGCCCCAGCATTTT
V gene: TRBV4-3; clone size: few; D gene: TRBD2; J gene: TRBJ2-1; CDR3 protein: CASSQDEGLAERAYNEQFF; CDR3 DNA: TGCGCCAGCAGCCAAGATGAAGGACTAGCGGAAAGGGCCTACAATGAGCAGTTCTTC
V gene: TRBV4-3; clone size: few; D gene: TRBD1; J gene: TRBJ1-2; CDR3 protein: CASSLGDRVKYGYTF; CDR3 DNA: TGCGCCAGCAGCCTCGGCGACAGGGTCAAGTATGGCTACACCTTC
V gene: TRBV18; clone size: .; D gene: .; J gene: TRBJ1-5; CDR3 protein: CASSSRQDNQPQHF; CDR3 DNA: TGTGCCAGCTCATCGAGACAGGACAATCAGCCCCAGCATTTT
V gene: TRBV30; clone size: .; D gene: .; J gene: TRBJ1-1; CDR3 protein: CAWDRINTEAFF; CDR3 DNA: TGTGCCTGGGACAGGATTAACACTGAAGCTTTCTTT
V gene: TRBV7-7; clone size: .; D gene: TRBD2; J gene: TRBJ2-2; CDR3 protein: CASSLRASGGLKRDTGELFF; CDR3 DNA: TGTGCCAGCAGCTTACGGGCTAGCGGGGGGTTGAAACGTGACACCGGGGAGCTGTTTTTT
V gene: TRBV4-3; clone size: .; D gene: .; J gene: TRBJ1-2; CDR3 protein: CASSQEITRLGSPTNYGYTF; CDR3 DNA: TGCGCCAGCAGCCAAGAAATCACAAGGTTGGGCAGCCCCACAAACTATGGCTACACCTTC
V gene: TRBV4-2; clone size: .; D gene: TRBD1; J gene: TRBJ2-5; CDR3 protein: CASSLDRGGETQYF; CDR3 DNA: TGTGCCAGCAGCCTAGACAGGGGCGGAGAGACCCAGTACTTC
V gene: TRBV18; clone size: .; D gene: TRBD1; J gene: TRBJ1-2; CDR3 protein: CASRETGDPGGYTF; CDR3 DNA: TGTGCCAGTCGCGAAACAGGGGACCCCGGAGGCTACACCTTC
V gene: TRBV5-1; clone size: .; D gene: TRBD2; J gene: TRBJ2-7; CDR3 protein: CASSPGLAGGTNYEQYF; CDR3 DNA: TGCGCCAGCAGCCCGGGACTAGCGGGGGGAACCAACTACGAGCAGTACTTC
V gene: TRBV19; clone size: .; D gene: TRBD1; J gene: TRBJ2-3; CDR3 protein: CASSVGQGDTQYF; CDR3 DNA: TGTGCCAGTAGTGTGGGACAGGGGGATACGCAGTATTTT
V gene: TRBV4-3; clone size: .; D gene: TRBD1; J gene: TRBJ2-6; CDR3 protein: CASSQVPPGQGVTGANVLTF; CDR3 DNA: TGCGCCAGCAGCCAAGTTCCGCCGGGACAGGGGGTTACTGGGGCCAACGTCCTGACTTTC
V gene: TRBV7-9; clone size: once; D gene: .; J gene: TRBJ1-4; CDR3 protein: CASSFRATNEKLFF; CDR3 DNA: TGTGCCAGCAGCTTTCGGGCAACTAATGAAAAACTGTTTTTT
V gene: TRBV27; clone size: .; D gene: .; J gene: TRBJ2-7; CDR3 protein: CASSLIGKVPESSYEQYF; CDR3 DNA: TGTGCCAGCAGTTTAATTGGCAAAGTACCCGAAAGCTCCTACGAGCAGTACTTC
V gene: TRBV5-1; clone size: .; D gene: .; J gene: TRBJ1-6; CDR3 protein: CASSQGQSNSPLHF; CDR3 DNA: TGCGCCAGCAGCCAAGGACAGAGTAATTCACCCCTCCACTTT
V gene: TRBV5-6; clone size: .; D gene: TRBD1; J gene: TRBJ2-5; CDR3 protein: CASSYRGTAQETQYF; CDR3 DNA: TGTGCCAGCAGCTATCGAGGGACAGCTCAAGAGACCCAGTACTTC
V gene: TRBV15; clone size: .; D gene: TRBD2; J gene: TRBJ2-5; CDR3 protein: CATGSAAAGGQETQYF; CDR3 DNA: TGTGCCACCGGCTCCGCGGCAGCGGGGGGGCAAGAGACCCAGTACTTC
V gene: TRBV7-2; clone size: .; D gene: TRBD2; J gene: TRBJ2-1; CDR3 protein: CASSLQASGGYNEQFF; CDR3 DNA: TGTGCCAGCAGCTTACAGGCTAGCGGGGGCTACAATGAGCAGTTCTTC
V gene: TRBV4-3; clone size: once; D gene: .; J gene: TRBJ2-5; CDR3 protein: CASSQDYGGSAETQYF; CDR3 DNA: TGCGCCAGCAGCCAAGATTACGGGGGTTCCGCAGAGACCCAGTACTTC
V gene: TRBV12-2; clone size: .; D gene: .; J gene: TRBJ2-2; CDR3 protein: CASRPGQQELFF; CDR3 DNA: TGTGCAAGTCGCCCGGGACAGCAGGAGCTGTTTTTT
V gene: TRBV6-6; clone size: .; D gene: .; J gene: TRBJ1-6; CDR3 protein: CASSYQGRDSPLHF; CDR3 DNA: TGTGCCAGCAGTTACCAGGGTAGGGATTCACCCCTCCACTTT
V gene: TRBV27; clone size: .; D gene: TRBD2; J gene: TRBJ2-3; CDR3 protein: CASSPPLGLAGADTQYF; CDR3 DNA: TGTGCCAGCAGCCCTCCATTGGGACTAGCGGGAGCAGATACGCAGTATTTT
V gene: TRBV7-3; clone size: few; D gene: .; J gene: TRBJ2-1; CDR3 protein: CASSLTSGSRSYNEQFF; CDR3 DNA: TGTGCCAGCAGCTTAACGTCGGGGAGTCGTTCCTACAATGAGCAGTTCTTC
V gene: TRBV11-2; clone size: .; D gene: .; J gene: TRBJ2-7; CDR3 protein: CASSLEVHEQYF; CDR3 DNA: TGTGCCAGCAGCTTAGAGGTTCACGAGCAGTACTTC
V gene: TRBV13; clone size: .; D gene: .; J gene: TRBJ1-2; CDR3 protein: CASSPTGSTQLYGYTF; CDR3 DNA: TGTGCCAGCAGCCCCACAGGTTCTACCCAACTCTATGGCTACACCTTC
V gene: TRBV7-2; clone size: .; D gene: TRBD2; J gene: TRBJ2-3; CDR3 protein: CASSLLGRGTDTQYF; CDR3 DNA: TGTGCCAGCAGCTTACTCGGGAGGGGCACAGATACGCAGTATTTT
V gene: TRBV29-1; clone size: .; D gene: .; J gene: TRBJ1-1; CDR3 protein: CSVEPYGGSNTEAFF; CDR3 DNA: TGCAGCGTTGAACCTTACGGGGGATCGAACACTGAAGCTTTCTTT
V gene: TRBV28; clone size: .; D gene: .; J gene: TRBJ1-1; CDR3 protein: CASSFGNTEAFF; CDR3 DNA: TGTGCCAGCAGTTTCGGGAACACTGAAGCTTTCTTT
V gene: TRBV29-1; clone size: .; D gene: .; J gene: TRBJ2-1; CDR3 protein: CSVLPPDRSHNEQFF; CDR3 DNA: TGCAGCGTCCTCCCCCCCGACAGATCACACAATGAGCAGTTCTTC